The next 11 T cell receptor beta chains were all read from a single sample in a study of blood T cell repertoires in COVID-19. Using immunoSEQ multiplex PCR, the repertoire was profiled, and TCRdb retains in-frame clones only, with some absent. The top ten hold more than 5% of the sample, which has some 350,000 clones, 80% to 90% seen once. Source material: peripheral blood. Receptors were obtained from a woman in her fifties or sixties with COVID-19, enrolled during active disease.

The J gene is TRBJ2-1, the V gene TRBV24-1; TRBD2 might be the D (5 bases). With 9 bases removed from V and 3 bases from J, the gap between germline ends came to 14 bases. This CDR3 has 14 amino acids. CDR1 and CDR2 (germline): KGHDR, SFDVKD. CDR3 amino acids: CATSDTRNYNEQFF. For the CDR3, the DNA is TGTGCCACCTCTGACACTAGAAACTACAATGAGCAGTTCTTC.

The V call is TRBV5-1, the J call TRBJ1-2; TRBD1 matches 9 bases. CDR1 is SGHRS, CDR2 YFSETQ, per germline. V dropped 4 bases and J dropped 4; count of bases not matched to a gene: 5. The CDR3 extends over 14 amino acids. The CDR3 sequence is CASSLRQGGYGYTF. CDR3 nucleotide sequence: TGCGCCAGCAGCCTTAGACAGGGGGGCTATGGCTACACCTTC.

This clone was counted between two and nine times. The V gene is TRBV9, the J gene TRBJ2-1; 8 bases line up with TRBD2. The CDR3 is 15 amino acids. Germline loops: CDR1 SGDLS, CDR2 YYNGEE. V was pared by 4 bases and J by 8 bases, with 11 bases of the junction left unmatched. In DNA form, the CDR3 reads TGTGCCAGCAGCCTCAGCGGGAGTGAGGTTTATGAGCAGTTCTTC. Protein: CASSLSGSEVYEQFF.

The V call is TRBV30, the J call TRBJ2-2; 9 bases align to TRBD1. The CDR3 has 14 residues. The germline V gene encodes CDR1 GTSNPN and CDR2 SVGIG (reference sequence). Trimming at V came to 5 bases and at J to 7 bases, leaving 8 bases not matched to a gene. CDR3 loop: CAWSGTGYLGELFF. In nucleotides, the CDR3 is TGTGCCTGGTCCGGGACAGGGTATCTCGGGGAGCTGTTTTTT.

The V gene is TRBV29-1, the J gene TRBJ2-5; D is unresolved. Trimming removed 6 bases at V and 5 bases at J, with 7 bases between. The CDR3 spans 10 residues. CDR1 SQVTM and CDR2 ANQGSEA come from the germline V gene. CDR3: CSVADETQYF. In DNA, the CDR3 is TGCAGCGTGGCCGATGAGACCCAGTACTTC.

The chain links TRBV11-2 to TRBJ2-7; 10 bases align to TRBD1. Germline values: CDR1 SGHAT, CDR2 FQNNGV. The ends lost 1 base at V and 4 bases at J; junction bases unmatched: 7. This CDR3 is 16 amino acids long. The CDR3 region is CASSLAPPGQGYEQYF. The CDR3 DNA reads TGTGCCAGCAGCTTAGCACCCCCGGGACAGGGGTACGAGCAGTACTTC.

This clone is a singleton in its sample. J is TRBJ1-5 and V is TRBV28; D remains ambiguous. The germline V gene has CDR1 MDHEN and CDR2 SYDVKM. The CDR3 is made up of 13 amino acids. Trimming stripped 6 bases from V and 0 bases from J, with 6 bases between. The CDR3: CASSYYSNQPQHF. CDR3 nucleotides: TGTGCCAGCAGCTATTATAGCAATCAGCCCCAGCATTTT.

DNA for the CDR3: TGTGCCAGCAGCTCCGCAGGGGGCGCCCAACGCACCCAGTACTTC. This encodes CASSSAGGAQRTQYF. J is TRBJ2-5 and V is TRBV7-3, with 8 bases lining up with TRBD1. The CDR3 is 15 residues long. V lost 4 bases to trimming and J lost 8 bases; unmatched junction nucleotides: 12. CDR1 is SGHTA, CDR2 FQGTGA, per germline.

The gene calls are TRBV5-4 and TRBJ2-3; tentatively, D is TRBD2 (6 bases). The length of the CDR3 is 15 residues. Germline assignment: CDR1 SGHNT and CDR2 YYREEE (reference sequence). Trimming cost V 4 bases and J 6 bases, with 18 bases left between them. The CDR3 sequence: CASSRSRERPDTQYF. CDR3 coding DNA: TGTGCCAGCAGCCGATCCCGGGAGAGACCCGATACGCAGTATTTT.

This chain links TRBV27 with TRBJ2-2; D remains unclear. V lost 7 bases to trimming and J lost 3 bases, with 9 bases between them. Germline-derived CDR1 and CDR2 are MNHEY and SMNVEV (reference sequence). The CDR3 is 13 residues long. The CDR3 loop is CASKPDYTGELFF. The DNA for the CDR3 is TGTGCCAGCAAGCCAGACTACACCGGGGAGCTGTTTTTT.

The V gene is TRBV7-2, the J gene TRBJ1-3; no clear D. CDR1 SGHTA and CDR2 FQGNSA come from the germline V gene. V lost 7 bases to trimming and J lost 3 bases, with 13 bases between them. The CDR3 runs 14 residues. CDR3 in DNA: TGTGCCAGCAACCAGGAGGCTTATGGAAACACCATATATTTT. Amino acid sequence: CASNQEAYGNTIYF.